Listed here are 29 T cell receptor beta chains from one sample, sequenced in a study of technical replicates of blood from several donors. Profiled with immunoSEQ multiplex PCR; TCRdb holds only in-frame clones, not every one. The repertoire includes around 83,000 clones, around 94% of them detected once, and around 0.4% sits in the top ten. Material for sequencing was T cells isolated from PBMCs. Source of these receptors: a human donor in good health.

The gene calls are TRBV5-4 and TRBJ2-7, with a tentative D call TRBD1 (6 bases). The CDR3 extends over 13 amino acids. The ends were cut back, 3 bases at V and 3 bases at J, with 10 bases in the middle. CDR1 is SGHNT and CDR2 is YYREEE in the germline V gene (reference sequence). CDR3 loop: CASSSTGNYEQYF. Here the CDR3 DNA reads TGTGCCAGCAGCTCTACAGGGAACTACGAGCAGTACTTC.

This clone has a single count. The chain combines TRBV6-5 with TRBJ2-7, with 9 bases that match TRBD1. Unmatched junction bases numbered 9, after V lost 8 bases and J lost 1 base. CDR1 MNHEY and CDR2 SVGAGI come from the germline V gene. The CDR3 has 15 amino acids. CDR3 sequence: CASGRRDRASYEQYF. CDR3 in DNA: TGTGCCAGCGGCCGACGGGACAGGGCGTCCTACGAGCAGTACTTC.

The V call is TRBV28, the J call TRBJ1-5; unclear D gene. In germline, CDR1 is MDHEN, CDR2 SYDVKM. V shed 7 bases and J shed 4 bases, with 8 bases lying between them. The CDR3 covers 12 residues. The CDR3 coding sequence is TGTGCCAGCAAGGCGGTAAATCAGCCCCAGCATTTT. Translated: CASKAVNQPQHF.

The chain couples TRBV2 to TRBJ2-7; weak D call: TRBD1 (5 bases). Trimming pared 6 bases from V and 5 bases from J, leaving 17 bases between. Per the germline V gene, CDR1 is SNHLY and CDR2 is FYNNEI. The CDR3 is 14 residues long. DNA of the CDR3: TGTGCCAGCAGGAACAGGCGCACAAGAGACGAGCAGTACTTC. This sequence encodes CASRNRRTRDEQYF.

The chain joins TRBV5-6 to TRBJ1-3; no firm D call. From germline, CDR1 is SGHDT and CDR2 YYEEEE. The ends were cut back, 2 bases at V and 1 base at J, with 7 bases in the middle. CDR3 length: 14 residues. CDR3 amino acids: CASSFPSSGNTIYF. The CDR3 DNA reads as TGTGCCAGCAGCTTCCCCTCTTCTGGAAACACCATATATTTT. Full variable domain (rest looked up from reference TRBV5-6 and TRBJ1-3): DAGVTQSPTHLIKTRGQQVTLRCSPKSGHDTVSWYQQALGQGPQFIFQYYEEEERQRGNFPDRFSGHQFPNYSSELNVNALLLGDSALYLCASSFPSSGNTIYFGEGSWLTVV.

The rearrangement joins TRBV7-9 to TRBJ1-1; possibly TRBD1 for D (5 bases). Per germline, CDR1 SEHNR and CDR2 FQNEAQ (reference sequence). There are 15 residues in the CDR3. V lost 1 base and J 3 bases, leaving 12 bases between the germline ends. The CDR3 protein is CASSLDRGGDTEAFF. DNA of the CDR3: TGTGCCAGCAGCTTAGATCGGGGAGGGGACACTGAAGCTTTCTTT.

Comments on this clone: The identical CDR3 is also encoded by other nucleotide sequences in the sample. The V gene is TRBV9, the J gene TRBJ2-6, with D maybe TRBD1 (6 bases). The V gene's germline CDR1 is SGDLS and CDR2 YYNGEE. Trimming shortened V by 0 bases and J by 3 bases, and 7 bases separated the two germline ends. The CDR3 has 15 amino acids. For the CDR3, the DNA is TGTGCCAGCAGCGTAGAGGGGGTTGGGGCCAACGTCCTGACTTTC. Protein sequence: CASSVEGVGANVLTF.

In its sample, this clone was seen a few times. The chain links TRBV30 to TRBJ1-5; TRBD1 matches at 8 bases. This CDR3 spans 13 amino acids. V dropped 1 base and J dropped 6; count of bases not matched to a gene: 2. In germline, CDR1 is GTSNPN, CDR2 SVGIG (reference sequence). The CDR3 spells CAWSADRAQPQHF. DNA for the CDR3: TGTGCCTGGAGTGCGGACAGGGCTCAGCCCCAGCATTTT.

This chain uses TRBV28 with TRBJ2-7, with 7 bases lining up with TRBD2. V shed 2 bases and J 5 bases; nucleotides not matched to a gene: 18. The CDR3 runs 18 residues. CDR1 is MDHEN, CDR2 SYDVKM, per germline. CDR3 residues: CASSLRYRLGGPGDEQYF. DNA for the CDR3: TGTGCCAGCAGTTTAAGGTACCGCTTGGGAGGGCCTGGGGACGAGCAGTACTTC.

The chain is built from TRBV11-3 and TRBJ2-7; the D gene is possibly TRBD1 (5 bases). This CDR3 region has 16 residues. V was shortened by 1 base and J by 3 bases, with 16 bases between the two germline ends. CDR1 is SGHNT and CDR2 is YENEEA in the germline V gene. CDR3 coding DNA: TGTGCCAGCAGCTTAGGGGGTGCAGGGCCTAGCTACGAGCAGTACTTC. Translated: CASSLGGAGPSYEQYF.

Ten or more counts support this clone. This chain links TRBV6-5 with TRBJ1-3; 7 nucleotides line up with TRBD1. V was clipped by 5 bases and J by 8 bases; unmatched bases: 6. Germline CDR1 is MNHEY and CDR2 is SVGAGI. This CDR3 spans 13 amino acids. The CDR3 region is CASSRQGSHTIYF. CDR3 bases: TGTGCCAGCAGTCGACAGGGTTCACACACCATATATTTT.

This chain links TRBV6-1 with TRBJ1-1, with D possibly TRBD1 on 5 matching bases. The CDR3 spans 15 residues. Germline values: CDR1 MNHNS, CDR2 SASEGT. Trimming stripped 4 bases from V and 0 bases from J, with 12 bases between. The CDR3: CASSALQALNTEAFF. CDR3 DNA: TGTGCCAGCAGTGCATTACAGGCACTGAACACTGAAGCTTTCTTT.

In this sample, this clone turned up once. This chain connects TRBV9 to TRBJ1-2, with TRBD1 matching 7 bases. J gave up 4 bases and V 3 bases, and 3 bases lay outside the gene matches. The CDR3 is 13 amino acids. Germline loops: CDR1 SGDLS, CDR2 YYNGEE. As DNA, the CDR3 is TGTGCCAGCAGCGACCGGACAGGCTATGGCTACACCTTC. Translation gives CASSDRTGYGYTF.

J is TRBJ2-1 and V is TRBV7-9; TRBD2 agrees at 9 bases. Germline CDR1 SEHNR, CDR2 FQNEAQ (reference sequence). This CDR3 is 16 amino acids long. V lost 0 bases and J lost 4; bases outside the gene matches: 4. CDR3 residues: CASSLATSGLYNEQFF. The CDR3 coding sequence is TGTGCCAGCAGCTTAGCGACTAGCGGACTTTACAATGAGCAGTTCTTC.

The chain combines TRBV5-4 with TRBJ2-3, with 8 bases fitting TRBD2. Per the germline V gene, CDR1 is SGHNT and CDR2 is YYREEE (reference sequence). Losses at the gene ends were 4 bases for V and 4 bases for J; bases not matched to a gene: 14. This CDR3 has 17 amino acids. The CDR3 spells CASSPREGSGTPDTQYF. In DNA form, the CDR3 reads TGTGCCAGCAGCCCGAGGGAAGGTAGCGGGACCCCAGATACGCAGTATTTT.

This CDR3 reads CASSLGGGGDGYTF. The CDR3 region has the DNA TGTGCCAGCAGTTTAGGGGGCGGGGGAGATGGCTACACCTTC. The chain recombines TRBV27 with TRBJ1-2; a possible D gene is TRBD1 (6 bases). V dropped 2 bases and J dropped 6 bases, with 13 bases sitting between them. Germline V gene sequence: CDR1 MNHEY, CDR2 SMNVEV (reference sequence). The CDR3 spans 14 residues.

The chain couples TRBV7-3 to TRBJ2-1; D possibly corresponds to TRBD1 (5 bases). V lost 5 bases to trimming and J lost 7 bases, with 12 bases between them. The CDR3 has 13 residues. The germline CDR1 and CDR2 sequences are SGHTA and FQGTGA. The CDR3 DNA reads as TGTGCCAGCAGCCGACAGCAGGGAAATGAGCAGTTCTTC. Translating gives CASSRQQGNEQFF.

The rearrangement uses TRBV9 and TRBJ2-7; a possible D gene is TRBD2 (6 bases). Germline V CDR1 and CDR2: SGDLS, YYNGEE. Trimming cost V 4 bases and J 1 base, with 15 bases left between them. The CDR3 covers 15 residues. CDR3 bases: TGTGCCAGCAGCTATACGGGAGCCTCTTCCTACGAGCAGTACTTC. Protein sequence: CASSYTGASSYEQYF.

V is TRBV7-2 and J is TRBJ2-2; 7 nucleotides align to TRBD2. Germline values: CDR1 SGHTA, CDR2 FQGNSA. The V gene end was trimmed by 5 bases and the J gene end by 5 bases; junction bases not matched to a gene: 5. The CDR3 is 14 amino acids. The CDR3 loop is CASSRTSWTGELFF. The CDR3 bases are TGTGCCAGCAGCCGGACTAGTTGGACCGGGGAGCTGTTTTTT.

This clone was observed once. The V gene is TRBV25-1, the J gene TRBJ2-1; tentative D call: TRBD2 (6 bases). V was clipped by 4 bases and J by 2 bases, with 12 bases between them. Per the germline V gene, CDR1 is MGHDK and CDR2 is SYGVNS. The CDR3 is 15 amino acids. This CDR3 is CASSAGAGPYNEQFF. The CDR3 DNA sequence: TGTGCCAGCAGTGCTGGGGCGGGACCCTACAATGAGCAGTTCTTC.

The CDR3 DNA follows: TGTGCCAGCAGCGGCCTGGGAGACGAGCAGTACTTC. Translating gives CASSGLGDEQYF. The chain couples TRBV2 to TRBJ2-7, with D possibly being TRBD2 (5 bases). Per the germline V gene, CDR1 is SNHLY and CDR2 is FYNNEI. The CDR3 totals 12 residues. The V end lost 6 bases, the J end lost 5 bases, and 11 bases lay between the germline ends.

The rearrangement uses TRBV29-1 and TRBJ2-1, with a tentative D call TRBD1 (6 bases). Germline V gene data show CDR1 as SQVTM and CDR2 as ANQGSEA. Trimming pared 0 bases from V and 8 bases from J, leaving 17 bases between. The CDR3 contains 15 residues. Written as DNA, the CDR3 is TGCAGCGTTGAAGATCCCGTACAGGGCGTGGATGAGCAGTTCTTC. Translating it yields CSVEDPVQGVDEQFF.

The chain joins TRBV7-9 to TRBJ1-2; TRBD1 is a possible D gene (6 bases). The CDR3 extends over 14 amino acids. Germline CDR1 and CDR2: SEHNR and FQNEAQ (reference sequence). V was cut by 5 bases and J by 0 bases, with 10 bases left in between. DNA of the CDR3: TGTGCCAGCAGCCCAGGGGTTGCTAACTATGGCTACACCTTC. It encodes CASSPGVANYGYTF.

The chain carries TRBV9 and TRBJ1-2, with D hard to call. Trimming took off 0 bases at V and 2 bases at J, with 14 bases between the two ends. The CDR3 loop spans 16 amino acids. The V gene's germline CDR1 is SGDLS and CDR2 YYNGEE. The CDR3 reads CASSVAREETNYGYTF. The CDR3 DNA reads TGTGCCAGCAGCGTAGCCCGCGAGGAGACCAACTATGGCTACACCTTC. The full variable domain, with the rest looked up from reference TRBV9 and TRBJ1-2, is DSGVTQTPKHLITATGQRVTLRCSPRSGDLSVYWYQQSLDQGLQFLIQYYNGEERAKGNILERFSAQQFPDLHSELNLSSLELGDSALYFCASSVAREETNYGYTFGSGTRLTVV.

The J gene is TRBJ2-6, the V gene TRBV9, with 7 bases lining up with TRBD1. The germline gives CDR1 SGDLS, CDR2 YYNGEE. The CDR3 runs 18 residues. The V segment lost 3 bases and the J segment 2 bases; nucleotides outside the gene matches: 11. CDR3 loop: CASSANRGELPGANVLTF. CDR3 DNA sequence: TGTGCCAGCAGCGCTAACAGGGGAGAACTTCCTGGGGCCAACGTCCTGACTTTC.

The chain recombines TRBV6-5 with TRBJ1-2; TRBD1 might be the D (5 bases). Trimming took 9 bases from V and 4 from J, leaving 18 bases between them. Germline V gives CDR1 MNHEY, CDR2 SVGAGI. The CDR3 is 14 amino acids. CDR3 sequence reads: CASSIRQGPYGYTF. The CDR3 region has the DNA TGTGCCAGTTCTATTCGGCAGGGTCCCTATGGCTACACCTTC.

The chain joins TRBV29-1 to TRBJ2-7; D remains ambiguous. Trimming took off 4 bases at V and 0 bases at J, with 7 bases between the two ends. The CDR3 runs 12 residues. From germline, CDR1 is SQVTM and CDR2 ANQGSEA. CDR3 DNA: TGCAGCGTTGCCTACCCCTCCTACGAGCAGTACTTC. Protein: CSVAYPSYEQYF.

The V gene is TRBV7-2, the J gene TRBJ2-3, with a possible D match to TRBD2 (6 bases). The CDR3 totals 14 residues. With 5 bases removed from V and 1 base from J, the gap between germline ends came to 10 bases. The V gene's germline CDR1 is SGHTA and CDR2 FQGNSA. The CDR3 bases are TGTGCCAGCAGCGTCTCTAGCGGCACAGATACGCAGTATTTT. It codes for CASSVSSGTDTQYF.

The chain joins TRBV5-8 to TRBJ2-4; 12 nucleotides line up with TRBD1. The trim removed 0 bases at V and 7 bases at J, leaving 11 bases unmatched. This CDR3 has 18 residues. Germline V gene lookup returns CDR1 SGHTS and CDR2 YDEGEE. The CDR3 DNA reads TGTGCCAGCAGCTTGGCCCGGGACAGGGGGCTTATGAGGAACATTCAGTACTTC. It specifies CASSLARDRGLMRNIQYF.